What follows is one T cell receptor (beta chain) and its context. Its antigen remains unidentified. Production of TCR beta cDNA used around 500 ng total RNA together with a constant-region primer. ARM-PCR was slightly modified, and three nested multiplex PCR rounds with it gave rise to the TCR beta libraries. For roughly 10 cycles apiece, the opening two PCR rounds ran with TRBV1-TRBV30 forward primers and a C-beta reverse primer. Using its own MiXCR run on the multiplex PCR reads, TCRdb lists one record per CDR3 protein. The data show about 310,000 distinct CDR3 sequences, about three fifths seen once. This CDR3 has 15 residues. Trimming took 2 bases from V and 4 from J, leaving 12 bases between them. Germline V gives CDR1 MNHEY, CDR2 SVGEGT. These data belong to a study of tumor-infiltrating lymphocytes in primary liver carcinoma. The researchers obtained blood RNA from unsorted whole blood and also extracted germline DNA.

The study, taken as a whole, reports: Compared with blood, tumor repertoires held significantly more in their top 250 clones. Tumor region pairs outstripped tumor-adjacent and tumor-blood pairs in overlap. Bulk unsorted samples prevented comparison of CD4+ and CD8+ repertoires.

The V call is TRBV6-2 or TRBV6-3, the J call TRBJ2-1; no definite D call. Specimen: peripheral blood. The sequence was obtained from a woman in her twenties or thirties with primary liver carcinoma and hepatitis B virus infection. DNA for the CDR3: TGTGCCAGCAGTTACCGGCCATCCGGGTACAATGAGCAGTTCTTC. Translating gives CASSYRPSGYNEQFF.